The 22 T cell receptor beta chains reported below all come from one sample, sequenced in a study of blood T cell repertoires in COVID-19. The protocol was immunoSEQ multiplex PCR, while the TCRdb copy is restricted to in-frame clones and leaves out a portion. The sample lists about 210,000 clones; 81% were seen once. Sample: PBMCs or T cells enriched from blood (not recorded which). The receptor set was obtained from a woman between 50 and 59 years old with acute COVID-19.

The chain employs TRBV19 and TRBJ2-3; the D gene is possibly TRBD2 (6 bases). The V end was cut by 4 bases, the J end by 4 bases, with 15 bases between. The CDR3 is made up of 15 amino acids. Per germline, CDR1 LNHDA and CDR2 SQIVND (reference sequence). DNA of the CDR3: TGTGCCAGTAGTACTTTCGGGGGAGGTCCAGATACGCAGTATTTT. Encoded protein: CASSTFGGGPDTQYF.

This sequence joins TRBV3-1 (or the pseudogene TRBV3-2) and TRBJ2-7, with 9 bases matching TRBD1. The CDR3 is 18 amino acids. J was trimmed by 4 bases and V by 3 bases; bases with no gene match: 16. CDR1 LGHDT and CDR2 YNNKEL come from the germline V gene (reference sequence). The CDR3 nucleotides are TGTGCCAGCAGCCAGGGACAGGGTTGGCGGGAGAGCGATTACGAGCAGTACTTC. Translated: CASSQGQGWRESDYEQYF.

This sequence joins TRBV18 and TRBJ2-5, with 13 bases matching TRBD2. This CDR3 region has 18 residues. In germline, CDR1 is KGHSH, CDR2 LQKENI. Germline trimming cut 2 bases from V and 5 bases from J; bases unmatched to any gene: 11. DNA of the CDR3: TGTGCCAGCTCACCAATCCAGTCCGGGACTAGCGGGGTTGAGACCCAGTACTTC. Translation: CASSPIQSGTSGVETQYF. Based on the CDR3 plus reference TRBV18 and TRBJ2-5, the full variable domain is NAGVMQNPRHLVRRRGQEARLRCSPMKGHSHVYWYRQLPEEGLKFMVYLQKENIIDESGMPKERFSAEFPKEGPSILRIQQVVRGDSAAYFCASSPIQSGTSGVETQYFGPGTRLLVL.

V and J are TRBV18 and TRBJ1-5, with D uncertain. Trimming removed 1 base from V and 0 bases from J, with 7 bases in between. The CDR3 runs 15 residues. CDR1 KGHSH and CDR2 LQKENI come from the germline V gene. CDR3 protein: CASSPRQNSNQPQHF. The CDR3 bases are TGTGCCAGCTCACCACGGCAGAATAGCAATCAGCCCCAGCATTTT.

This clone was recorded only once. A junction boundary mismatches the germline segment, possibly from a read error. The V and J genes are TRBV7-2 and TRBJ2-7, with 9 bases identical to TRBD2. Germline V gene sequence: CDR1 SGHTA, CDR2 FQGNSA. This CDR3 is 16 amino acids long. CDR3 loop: CASSVARSGSSYEQYF. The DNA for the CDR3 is TGTGCCAGCAGCGTAGCCCGTAGCGGGAGCTCCTACGAGCAGTACTTC. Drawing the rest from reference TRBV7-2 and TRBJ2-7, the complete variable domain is GAGVSQSPSNKVTEKGKDVELRCDPISGHTALYWYRQSLGQGLEFLIYFQGNSAPDKSGLPSDRFSAERTGGSVSTLTIQRTQQEDSAVYLCASSVARSGSSYEQYFGPGTRLTVT.

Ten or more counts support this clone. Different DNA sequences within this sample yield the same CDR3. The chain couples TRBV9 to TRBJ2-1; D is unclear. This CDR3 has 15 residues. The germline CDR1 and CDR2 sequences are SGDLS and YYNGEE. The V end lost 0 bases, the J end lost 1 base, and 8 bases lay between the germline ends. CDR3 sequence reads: CASSVERWSYNEQFF. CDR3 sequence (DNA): TGTGCCAGCAGCGTAGAACGGTGGTCCTACAATGAGCAGTTCTTC.

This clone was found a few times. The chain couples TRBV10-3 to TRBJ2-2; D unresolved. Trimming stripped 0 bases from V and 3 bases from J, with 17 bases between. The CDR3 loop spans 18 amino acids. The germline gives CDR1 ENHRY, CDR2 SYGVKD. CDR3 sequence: CAISESSREQQYTGELFF. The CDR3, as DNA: TGTGCCATCAGTGAGTCGAGTCGTGAACAGCAATACACCGGGGAGCTGTTTTTT.

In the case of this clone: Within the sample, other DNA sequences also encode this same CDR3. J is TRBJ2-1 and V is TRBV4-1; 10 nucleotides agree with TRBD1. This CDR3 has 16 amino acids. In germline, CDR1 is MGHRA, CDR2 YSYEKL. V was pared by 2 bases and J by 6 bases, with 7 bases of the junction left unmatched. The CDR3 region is CASSQKPGQGFNEQFF. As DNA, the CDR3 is TGCGCCAGCAGCCAAAAACCGGGACAGGGGTTCAATGAGCAGTTCTTC.

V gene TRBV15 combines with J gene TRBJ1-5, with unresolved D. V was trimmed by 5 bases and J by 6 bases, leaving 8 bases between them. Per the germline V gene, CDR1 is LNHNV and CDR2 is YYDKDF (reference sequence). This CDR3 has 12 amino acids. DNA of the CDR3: TGTGCCACCAGCCCCCCTTCTCAGCCCCAGCATTTT. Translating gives CATSPPSQPQHF.

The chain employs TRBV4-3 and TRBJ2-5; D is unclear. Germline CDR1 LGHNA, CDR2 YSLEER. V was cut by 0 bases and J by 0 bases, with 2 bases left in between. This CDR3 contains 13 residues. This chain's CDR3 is CASSQDDQETQYF. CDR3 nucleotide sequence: TGCGCCAGCAGCCAAGACGACCAAGAGACCCAGTACTTC.

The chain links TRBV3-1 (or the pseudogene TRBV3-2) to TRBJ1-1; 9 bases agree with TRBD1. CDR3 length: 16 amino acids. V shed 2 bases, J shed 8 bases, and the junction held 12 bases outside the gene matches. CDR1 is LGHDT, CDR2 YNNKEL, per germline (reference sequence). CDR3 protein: CASSQTQGGTGWEAFF. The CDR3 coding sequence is TGTGCCAGCAGCCAAACTCAAGGCGGGACAGGGTGGGAAGCTTTCTTT.

The CDR3 loop is CASSKAGGTEKLFF. DNA for the CDR3: TGTGCCAGCAGTAAGGCAGGGGGTACTGAAAAACTGTTTTTT. The gene calls are TRBV6-6 and TRBJ1-4; 7 bases are shared with TRBD1. V lost 5 bases to trimming and J lost 7 bases; unmatched junction nucleotides: 7. Germline V gives CDR1 MNHNY, CDR2 SVGAGI (reference sequence). The CDR3 runs to 14 residues.

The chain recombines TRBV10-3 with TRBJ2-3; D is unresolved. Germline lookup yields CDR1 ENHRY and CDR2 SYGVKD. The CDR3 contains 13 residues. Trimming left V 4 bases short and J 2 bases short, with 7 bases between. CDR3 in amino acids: CAISGLPTDTQYF. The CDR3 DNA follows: TGTGCCATCAGTGGGCTCCCCACAGATACGCAGTATTTT.

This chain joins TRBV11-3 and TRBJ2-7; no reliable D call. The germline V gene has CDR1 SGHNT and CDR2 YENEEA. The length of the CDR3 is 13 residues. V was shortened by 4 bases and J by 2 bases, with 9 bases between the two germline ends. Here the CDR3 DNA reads TGTGCCAGCAGCTCCCGGAGCACCTACGAGCAGTACTTC. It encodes CASSSRSTYEQYF.

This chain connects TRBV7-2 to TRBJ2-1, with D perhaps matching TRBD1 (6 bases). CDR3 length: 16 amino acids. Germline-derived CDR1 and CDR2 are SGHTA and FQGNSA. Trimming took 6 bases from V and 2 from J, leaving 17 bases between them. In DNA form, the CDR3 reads TGTGCCAGCAGGTTACGATGGGACAACCCCTACAATGAGCAGTTCTTC. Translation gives CASRLRWDNPYNEQFF.

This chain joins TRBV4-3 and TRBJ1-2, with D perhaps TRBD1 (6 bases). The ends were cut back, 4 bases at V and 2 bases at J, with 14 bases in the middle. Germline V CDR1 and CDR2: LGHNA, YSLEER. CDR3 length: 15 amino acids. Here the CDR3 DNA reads TGCGCCAGCAGCCCGGCCCCGGACAGCAACTATGGCTACACCTTC. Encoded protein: CASSPAPDSNYGYTF.

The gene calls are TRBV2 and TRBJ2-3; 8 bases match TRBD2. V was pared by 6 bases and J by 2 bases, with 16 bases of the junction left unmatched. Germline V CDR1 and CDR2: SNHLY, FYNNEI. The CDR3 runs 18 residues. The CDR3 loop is CASRTGSGSFSVTDTQYF. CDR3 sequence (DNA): TGTGCCAGCAGAACCGGGAGCGGGAGTTTTTCTGTCACAGATACGCAGTATTTT.

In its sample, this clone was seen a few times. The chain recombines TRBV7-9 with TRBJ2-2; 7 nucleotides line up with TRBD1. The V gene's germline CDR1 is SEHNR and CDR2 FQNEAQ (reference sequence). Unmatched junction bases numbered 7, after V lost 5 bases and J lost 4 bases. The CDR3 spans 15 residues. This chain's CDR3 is CASSPRDSFTGELFF. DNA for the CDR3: TGTGCCAGCAGCCCCCGGGACAGCTTCACCGGGGAGCTGTTTTTT.

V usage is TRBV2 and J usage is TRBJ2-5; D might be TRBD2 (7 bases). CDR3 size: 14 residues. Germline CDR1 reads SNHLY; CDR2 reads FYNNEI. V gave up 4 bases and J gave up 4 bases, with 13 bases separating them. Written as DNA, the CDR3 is TGTGCCAGCAGTGTGGGGGGGGCCACAGAGACCCAGTACTTC. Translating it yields CASSVGGATETQYF.

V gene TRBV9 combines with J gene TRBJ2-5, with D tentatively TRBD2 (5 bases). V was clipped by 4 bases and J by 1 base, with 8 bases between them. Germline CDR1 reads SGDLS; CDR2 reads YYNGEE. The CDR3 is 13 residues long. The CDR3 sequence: CASSPGIQETQYF. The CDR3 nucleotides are TGTGCCAGCAGCCCGGGGATCCAAGAGACCCAGTACTTC. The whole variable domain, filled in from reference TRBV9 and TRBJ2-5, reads DSGVTQTPKHLITATGQRVTLRCSPRSGDLSVYWYQQSLDQGLQFLIQYYNGEERAKGNILERFSAQQFPDLHSELNLSSLELGDSALYFCASSPGIQETQYFGPGTRLLVL.

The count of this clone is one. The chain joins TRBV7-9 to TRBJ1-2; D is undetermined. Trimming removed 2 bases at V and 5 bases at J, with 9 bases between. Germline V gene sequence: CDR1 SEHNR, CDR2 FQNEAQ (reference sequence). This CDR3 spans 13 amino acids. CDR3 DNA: TGTGCCAGCAGCTTACAACAGAATTATGGCTACACCTTC. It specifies CASSLQQNYGYTF.

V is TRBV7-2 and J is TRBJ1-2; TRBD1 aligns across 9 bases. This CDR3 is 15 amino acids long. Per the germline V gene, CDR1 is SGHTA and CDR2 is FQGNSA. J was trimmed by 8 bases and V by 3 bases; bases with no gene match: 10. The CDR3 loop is CASSFPGQGSLGYTF. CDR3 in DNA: TGTGCCAGCAGCTTTCCGGGACAGGGTTCATTAGGCTACACCTTC.